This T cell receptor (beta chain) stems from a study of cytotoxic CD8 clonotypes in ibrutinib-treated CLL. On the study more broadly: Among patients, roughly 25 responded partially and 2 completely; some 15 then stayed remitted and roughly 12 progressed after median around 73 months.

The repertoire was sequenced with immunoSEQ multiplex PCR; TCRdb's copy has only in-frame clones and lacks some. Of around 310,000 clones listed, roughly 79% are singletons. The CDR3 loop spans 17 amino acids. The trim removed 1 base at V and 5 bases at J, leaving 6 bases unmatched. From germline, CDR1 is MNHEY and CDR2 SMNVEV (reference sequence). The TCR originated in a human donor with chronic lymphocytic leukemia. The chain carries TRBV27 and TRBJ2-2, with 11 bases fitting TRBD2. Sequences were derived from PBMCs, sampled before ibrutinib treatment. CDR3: CASSLFSLAGGTGELFF. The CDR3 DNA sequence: TGTGCCAGCAGTTTATTCAGCCTAGCGGGAGGTACCGGGGAGCTGTTTTTT.